This T cell receptor beta chain was found in a study of T-cell memory formation after mild COVID-19. TCRdb called the 5' RACE reads again in MiXCR, with one record for every CDR3 protein. Of roughly 310,000 distinct CDR3 sequences listed, more than 15% are singletons. The CDR3 contains 14 residues. Trimming stripped 0 bases from V and 12 bases from J, with 16 bases between. The V gene's germline CDR1 is LGHNA and CDR2 YNFKEQ. This clonotype appeared a single time. The V gene is TRBV4-2, the J gene TRBJ2-3; D is possibly TRBD2 (6 bases). The receptor was derived from a young man who had mild COVID-19 (a few samples of this study predate the infection). Cell type and time point are not known. Sequenced sample: PBMCs or a T cell subset sorted from them (not recorded which). DNA of the CDR3: TGTGCCAGCAGCCAAGATTTAGGGCGGGATAGACAGTATTTT. Residues: CASSQDLGRDRQYF.